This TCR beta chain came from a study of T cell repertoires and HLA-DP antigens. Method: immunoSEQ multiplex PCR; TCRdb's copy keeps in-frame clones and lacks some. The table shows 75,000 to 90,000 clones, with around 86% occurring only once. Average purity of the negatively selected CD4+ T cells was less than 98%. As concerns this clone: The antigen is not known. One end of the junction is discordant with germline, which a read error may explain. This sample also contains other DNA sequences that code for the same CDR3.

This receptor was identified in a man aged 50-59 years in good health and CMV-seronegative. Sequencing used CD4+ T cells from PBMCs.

The CDR3 here is CASSPLGRGGAISGANVLTF. DNA of the CDR3: TGTGCCAGCAGTCCCCTGGGCCGGGGAGGGGCTATCTCTGGGGCCAACGTCCTGACTTTT. The V gene is TRBV27, the J gene TRBJ2-6; 7 positions agree with TRBD2. Germline lookup yields CDR1 MNHEY and CDR2 SMNVEV (reference sequence). The CDR3 consists of 20 residues.